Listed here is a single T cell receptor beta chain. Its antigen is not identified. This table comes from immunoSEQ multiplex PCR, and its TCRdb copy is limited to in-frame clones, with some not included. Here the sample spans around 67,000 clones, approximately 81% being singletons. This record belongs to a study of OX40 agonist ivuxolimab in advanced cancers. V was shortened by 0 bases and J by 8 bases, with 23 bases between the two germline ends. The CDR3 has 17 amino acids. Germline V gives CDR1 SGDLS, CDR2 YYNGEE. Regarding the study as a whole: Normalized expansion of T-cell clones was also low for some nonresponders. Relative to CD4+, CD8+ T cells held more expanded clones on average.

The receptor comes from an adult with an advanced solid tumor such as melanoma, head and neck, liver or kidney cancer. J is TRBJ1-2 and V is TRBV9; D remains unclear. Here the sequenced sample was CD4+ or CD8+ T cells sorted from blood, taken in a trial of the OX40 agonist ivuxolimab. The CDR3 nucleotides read TGTGCCAGCAGCGTAGGAGTAGGTGGGAAGGTGGTTAGCGGCTACACCTTC. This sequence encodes CASSVGVGGKVVSGYTF.